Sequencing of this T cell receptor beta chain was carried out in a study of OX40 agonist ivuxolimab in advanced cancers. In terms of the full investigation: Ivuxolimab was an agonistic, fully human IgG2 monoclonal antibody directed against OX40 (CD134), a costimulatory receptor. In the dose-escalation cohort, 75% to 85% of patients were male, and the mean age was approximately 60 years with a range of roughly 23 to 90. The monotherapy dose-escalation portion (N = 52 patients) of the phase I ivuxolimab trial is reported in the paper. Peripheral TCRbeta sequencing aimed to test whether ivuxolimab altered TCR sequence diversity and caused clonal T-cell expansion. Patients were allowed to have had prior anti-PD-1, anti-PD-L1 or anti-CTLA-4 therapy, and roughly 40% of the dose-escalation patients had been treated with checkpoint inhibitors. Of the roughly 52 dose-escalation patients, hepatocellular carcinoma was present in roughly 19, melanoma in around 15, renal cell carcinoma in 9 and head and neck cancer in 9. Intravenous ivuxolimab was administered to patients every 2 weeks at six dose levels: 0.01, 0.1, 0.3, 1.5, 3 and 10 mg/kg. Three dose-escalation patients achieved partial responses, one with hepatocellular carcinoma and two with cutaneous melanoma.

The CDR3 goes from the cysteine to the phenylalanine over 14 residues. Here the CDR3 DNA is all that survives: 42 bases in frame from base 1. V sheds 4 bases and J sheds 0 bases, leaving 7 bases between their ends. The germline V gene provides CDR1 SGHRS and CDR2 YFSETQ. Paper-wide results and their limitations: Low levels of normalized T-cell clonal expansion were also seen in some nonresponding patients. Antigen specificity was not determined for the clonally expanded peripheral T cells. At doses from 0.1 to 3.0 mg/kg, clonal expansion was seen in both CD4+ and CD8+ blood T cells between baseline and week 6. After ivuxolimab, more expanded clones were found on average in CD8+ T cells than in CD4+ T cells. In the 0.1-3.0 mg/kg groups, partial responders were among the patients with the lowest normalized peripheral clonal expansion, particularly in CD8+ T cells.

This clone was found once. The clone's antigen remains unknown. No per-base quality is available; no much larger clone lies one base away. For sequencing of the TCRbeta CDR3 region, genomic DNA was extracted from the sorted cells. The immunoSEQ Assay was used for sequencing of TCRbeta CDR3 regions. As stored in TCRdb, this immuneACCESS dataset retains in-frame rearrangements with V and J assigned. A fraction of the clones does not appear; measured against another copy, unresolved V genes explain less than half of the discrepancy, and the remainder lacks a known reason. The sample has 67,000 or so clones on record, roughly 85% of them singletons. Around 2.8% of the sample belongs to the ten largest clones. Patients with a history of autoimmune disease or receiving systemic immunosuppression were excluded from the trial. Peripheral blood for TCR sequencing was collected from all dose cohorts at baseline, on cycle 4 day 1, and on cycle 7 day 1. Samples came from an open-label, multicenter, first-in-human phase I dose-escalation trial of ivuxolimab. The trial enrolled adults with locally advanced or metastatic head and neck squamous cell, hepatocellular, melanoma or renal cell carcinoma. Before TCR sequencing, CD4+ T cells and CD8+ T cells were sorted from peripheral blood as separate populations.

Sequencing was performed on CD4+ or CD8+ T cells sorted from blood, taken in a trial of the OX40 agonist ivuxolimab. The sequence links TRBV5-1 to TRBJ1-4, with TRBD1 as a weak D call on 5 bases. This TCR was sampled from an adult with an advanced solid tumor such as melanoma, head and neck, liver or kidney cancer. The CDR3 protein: CASSGGTTNEKLFF. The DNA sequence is TGCGCCAGCAGCGGGGGGACAACTAATGAAAAACTGTTTTTT.